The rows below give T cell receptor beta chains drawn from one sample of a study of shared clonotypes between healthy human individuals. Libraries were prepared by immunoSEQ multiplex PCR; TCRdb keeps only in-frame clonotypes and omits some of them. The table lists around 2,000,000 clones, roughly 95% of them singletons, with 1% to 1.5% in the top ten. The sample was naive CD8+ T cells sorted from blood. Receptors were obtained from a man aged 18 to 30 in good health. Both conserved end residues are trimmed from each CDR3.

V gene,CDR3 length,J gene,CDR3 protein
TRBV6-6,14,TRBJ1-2,ASSYSGSPVGYGYT
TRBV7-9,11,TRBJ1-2,ATMVGADYGYT
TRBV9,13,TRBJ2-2,ASSRPGGASGELF
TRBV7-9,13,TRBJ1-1,ASSLVGTAITEAF
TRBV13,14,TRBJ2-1,ASSLKGRGWYNEQF
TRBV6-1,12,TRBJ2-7,ASSEVGGAYEQY
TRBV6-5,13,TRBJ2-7,ASSYGPGALGEQY
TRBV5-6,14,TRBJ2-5,ASSLALYEGQETQY
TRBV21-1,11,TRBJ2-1,ASSIGPWDEQF
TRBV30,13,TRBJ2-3,AWSVTASPTDTQY
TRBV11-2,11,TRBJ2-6,ASRVSGANVLT
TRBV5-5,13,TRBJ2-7,ASSFTPAVSYEQY
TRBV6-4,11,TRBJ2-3,ASNSGTTTAQY
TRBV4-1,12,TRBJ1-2,ASSHGKVDYGYT
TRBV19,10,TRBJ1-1,ASSPIGTEAF
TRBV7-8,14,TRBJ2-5,ASSPLVGEKQETQY
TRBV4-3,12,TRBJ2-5,ASSQDVGYETQY
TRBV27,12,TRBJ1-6,ASREVSFNSPLH
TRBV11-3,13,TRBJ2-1,ARSGGTGPYNEQF
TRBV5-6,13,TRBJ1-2,ASSLDPGQGYGYT
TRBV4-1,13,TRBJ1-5,ASSQEILINQPQH
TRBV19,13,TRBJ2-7,ASSLTSAGSYEQY
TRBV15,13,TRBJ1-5,ATSRAGTGVQPQH
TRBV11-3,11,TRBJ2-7,ASSLDGYYEQY
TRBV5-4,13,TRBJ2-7,ASSLGREGLNEQY
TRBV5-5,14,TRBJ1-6,ASSYGRTVYNSPLH
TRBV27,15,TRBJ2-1,ASSLSSGGGPYNEQF
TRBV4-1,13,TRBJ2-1,ASSLKTSSYNEQF
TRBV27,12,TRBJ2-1,ASSSRIRLNEQF
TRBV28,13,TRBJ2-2,ASSYRWIDTGELF
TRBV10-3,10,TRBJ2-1,AIRTGSNEQF
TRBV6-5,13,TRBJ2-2,ASSYGGKVSGELF
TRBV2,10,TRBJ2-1,AAWGVSNEQF
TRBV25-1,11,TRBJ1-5,ASSTGVNQPQH
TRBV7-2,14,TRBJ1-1,ASSLGLTGTDTEAF
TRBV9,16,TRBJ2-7,ASSAGGLAGDFAYEQY
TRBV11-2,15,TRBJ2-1,ASSPDGQRGINNEQF
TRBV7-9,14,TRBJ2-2,ASSPPGQINTGELF
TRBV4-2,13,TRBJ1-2,ASSLGQGLADGYT
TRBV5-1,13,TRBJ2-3,ASSVGTTEVDTQY
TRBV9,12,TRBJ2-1,ASSVSASYNEQF
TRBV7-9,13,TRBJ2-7,ASSLHLGQAYEQY
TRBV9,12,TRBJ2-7,ASSLGLVGYEQY
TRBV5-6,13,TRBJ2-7,ASSLVPGGDYEQY
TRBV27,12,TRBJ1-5,ASSFLGSNQPQH
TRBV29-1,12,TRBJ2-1,SVEGPQGGNEQF
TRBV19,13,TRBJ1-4,ASSIMIATNEKLF
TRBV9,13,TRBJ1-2,ASSVGGGEAYGYT
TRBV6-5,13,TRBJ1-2,ASSYSREGNYGYT
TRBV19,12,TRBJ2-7,ASSSRQGRYEQY
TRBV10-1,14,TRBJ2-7,ASVLGGRVARYEQY
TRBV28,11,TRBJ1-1,ASSLRTNTEAF
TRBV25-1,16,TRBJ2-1,ASSEYGITSGDDNEQF
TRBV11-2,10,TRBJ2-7,ASSFGGHEQY
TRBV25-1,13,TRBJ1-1,ASSAGAGVNTEAF